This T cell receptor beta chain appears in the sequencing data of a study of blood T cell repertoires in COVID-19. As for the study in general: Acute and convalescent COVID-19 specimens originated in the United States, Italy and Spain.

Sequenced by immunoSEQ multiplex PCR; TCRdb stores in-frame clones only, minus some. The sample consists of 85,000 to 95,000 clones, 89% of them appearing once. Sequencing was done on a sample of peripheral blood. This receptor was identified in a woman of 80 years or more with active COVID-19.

CDR3 DNA: TGCGCCAGCAGCCAAGGGATTGCGGACAGGTTCCAAGAGACCCAGTACTTC. Protein: CASSQGIADRFQETQYF. The V gene is TRBV4-3, the J gene TRBJ2-5; 7 bases map to TRBD1. The trim removed 1 base at V and 1 base at J, leaving 9 bases unmatched. CDR1 and CDR2 from the germline V gene are LGHNA and YSLEER. The CDR3 sequence is 17 residues long.